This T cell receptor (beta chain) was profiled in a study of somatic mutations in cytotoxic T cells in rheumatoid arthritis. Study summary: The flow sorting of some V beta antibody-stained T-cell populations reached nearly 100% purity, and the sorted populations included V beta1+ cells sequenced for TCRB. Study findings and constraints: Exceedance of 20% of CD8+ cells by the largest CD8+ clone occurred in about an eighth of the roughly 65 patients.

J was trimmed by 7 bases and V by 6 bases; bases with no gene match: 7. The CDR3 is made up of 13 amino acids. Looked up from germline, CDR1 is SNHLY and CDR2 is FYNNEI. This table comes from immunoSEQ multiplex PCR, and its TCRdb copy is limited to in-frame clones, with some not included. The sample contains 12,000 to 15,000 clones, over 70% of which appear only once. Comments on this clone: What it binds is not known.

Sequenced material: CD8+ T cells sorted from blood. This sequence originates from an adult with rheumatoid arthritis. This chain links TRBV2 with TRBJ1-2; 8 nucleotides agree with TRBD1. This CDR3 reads CASSDQGAGGYTF. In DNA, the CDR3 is TGTGCCAGCAGCGACCAGGGGGCGGGTGGCTACACCTTC.